The 11 T cell receptor beta chains listed next were all sequenced from one sample in a study of vaccination effects on CD4 cells after COVID-19. Produced via immunoSEQ multiplex PCR; TCRdb's table is partial and in-frame only. The table lists under 25,000 clones, around 70% of them singletons. Sequencing in the ViraFEST assay came after antigen-specific CD4+ T cells had been expanded with viral peptide pools, which were used to stimulate PBMC. With approximately ten days of culture completed, CD4+ T cells were isolated. This individual tested PCR-positive for SARS-CoV-2 infection between March and December 2020. Their antigens remain unidentified. Source: CD4+ T cells from PBMCs cultured with SARS-CoV-2 spike peptides, taken before COVID-19 vaccination. The receptors come from a human donor who had a prior SARS-CoV-2 infection.

This chain joins TRBV7-2 and TRBJ2-1, with D possibly being TRBD1 (6 bases). CDR1 and CDR2 (germline): SGHTA, FQGNSA. Between the trimmed V and J ends, which lost 1 base and 9 bases, there was a span of 13 bases. The CDR3 is made up of 14 amino acids. CDR3 bases: TGTGCCAGCAGCTTAGACCTCCGAGGGGGTGAGCAGTTCTTC. The encoded protein is CASSLDLRGGEQFF.

The rearrangement links TRBV12-5 to TRBJ2-2; TRBD1 aligns across 8 bases. Trimming cost V 6 bases and J 4 bases; bases outside gene matches: 10. In germline, CDR1 is LGHNT, CDR2 FRNRAP. This CDR3 is 16 amino acids long. CDR3 sequence reads: CASGSTGVISTGELFF. The CDR3 coding sequence is TGTGCTAGTGGCTCGACAGGGGTGATAAGCACCGGGGAGCTGTTTTTT.

This sequence joins TRBV2 and TRBJ1-2, with 8 bases fitting TRBD1. V was clipped by 5 bases and J by 3 bases; unmatched bases: 8. The CDR3 is 15 residues long. CDR1 is SNHLY and CDR2 is FYNNEI in the germline V gene. CDR3 DNA sequence: TGTGCCAGCAGTAGAGACAGGGGTCGGCACTATGGCTACACCTTC. Protein product: CASSRDRGRHYGYTF.

This sequence joins TRBV9 and TRBJ1-2; weak D call: TRBD1 (6 bases). Trimming removed 3 bases at V and 8 bases at J, with 14 bases between. CDR1 is SGDLS and CDR2 is YYNGEE in the germline V gene. This CDR3 has 13 residues. In DNA, the CDR3 is TGTGCCAGCAGCGCTCGTACAGGGACGGGCTACACCTTC. This encodes CASSARTGTGYTF.

This sequence joins TRBV11-3 and TRBJ1-2; D is possibly TRBD1 (6 bases). Trimming shortened V by 5 bases and J by 3 bases, and 10 bases separated the two germline ends. The CDR3 has 13 residues. Per the germline V gene, CDR1 is SGHNT and CDR2 is YENEEA. The CDR3 is CASSPTGYYGYTF. The DNA for the CDR3 is TGTGCCAGCAGCCCAACAGGGTACTATGGCTACACCTTC.

This clone was observed a few times. The chain combines TRBV10-2 with TRBJ1-6, with D uncertain. V dropped 7 bases and J dropped 7 bases, with 14 bases sitting between them. The CDR3 has 14 residues. From germline, CDR1 is WSHSY and CDR2 SAAADI. CDR3 residues: CASMGNSPNSPLHF. The DNA of the CDR3 is TGCGCCAGCATGGGGAACAGCCCCAATTCACCCCTCCACTTT.

This clone was picked up a small number of times. J is TRBJ1-6 and V is TRBV9, with a weak D call TRBD1 (5 bases). V lost 4 bases and J lost 9, with 14 bases in between. Germline loops: CDR1 SGDLS, CDR2 YYNGEE. The CDR3 covers 14 residues. This chain's CDR3 is CASSPGALSSPLHF. Written as DNA, the CDR3 is TGTGCCAGCAGCCCCGGGGCCCTCAGTTCACCCCTCCACTTT.

The chain combines TRBV5-1 with TRBJ2-7, with 9 bases matching TRBD1. This CDR3 region has 13 residues. V shed 4 bases, J shed 4 bases, and the junction held 3 bases outside the gene matches. Germline V gene lookup returns CDR1 SGHRS and CDR2 YFSETQ. The DNA for the CDR3 is TGCGCCAGCAGCACCGGACAGGGGTACGAGCAGTACTTC. Its protein product is CASSTGQGYEQYF.

This chain connects TRBV5-1 to TRBJ2-3, with 10 bases that match TRBD1. The CDR3 loop spans 16 amino acids. V gave up 0 bases and J gave up 0 bases; unmatched junction bases: 1. The germline gives CDR1 SGHRS, CDR2 YFSETQ. The chain's CDR3 is CASSLGQGASTDTQYF. The CDR3 bases are TGCGCCAGCAGCTTGGGACAGGGGGCAAGCACAGATACGCAGTATTTT.

V is TRBV7-9 and J is TRBJ1-1; D ambiguous. V was clipped by 3 bases and J by 3 bases, with 11 bases between them. The germline V gene encodes CDR1 SEHNR and CDR2 FQNEAQ (reference sequence). This CDR3 region has 14 residues. CDR3 residues: CASSFGVGYTEAFF. The DNA for the CDR3 is TGTGCCAGCAGCTTTGGGGTCGGCTACACTGAAGCTTTCTTT.

The chain has TRBV5-4 and TRBJ2-5, with D perhaps assigned TRBD1 or TRBD2 (6 bases each). V dropped 3 bases and J dropped 3 bases, with 12 bases sitting between them. Germline CDR1 and CDR2: SGHNT and YYREEE (reference sequence). This CDR3 spans 14 amino acids. The DNA of the CDR3 is TGTGCCAGCAGCTCCCGTAGGGGGGAAGAGACCCAGTACTTC. Its protein is CASSSRRGEETQYF.